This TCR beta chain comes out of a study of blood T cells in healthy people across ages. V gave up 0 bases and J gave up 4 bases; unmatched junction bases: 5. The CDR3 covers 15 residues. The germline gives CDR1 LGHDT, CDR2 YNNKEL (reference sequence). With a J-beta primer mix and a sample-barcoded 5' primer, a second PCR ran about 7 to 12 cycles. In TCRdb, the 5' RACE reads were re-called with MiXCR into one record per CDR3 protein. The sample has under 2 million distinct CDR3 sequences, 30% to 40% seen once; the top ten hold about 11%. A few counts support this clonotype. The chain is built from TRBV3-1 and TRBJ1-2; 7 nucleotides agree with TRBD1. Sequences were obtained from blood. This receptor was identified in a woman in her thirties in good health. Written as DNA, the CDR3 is TGTGCCAGCAGCCAAGAAAACAGGGGAGGCTATGGCTACACCTTC. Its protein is CASSQENRGGYGYTF.